This TCR beta chain originates from a study of T-cell memory formation after mild COVID-19. Findings and limits, study-wide: Nothing confirmed that second-wave clones peaking on day 37 were specific for SARS-CoV-2.

TCRdb recomputed calls from the 5' RACE reads with MiXCR, one row per CDR3 protein. This sample yields more than 400,000 distinct CDR3 sequences, of which 18% are seen a single time; about 12% belongs to the top ten. About this clonotype: What it recognizes is unknown.

The V end lost 2 bases, the J end lost 4 bases, and 9 bases lay between the germline ends. The CDR3 is 13 amino acids. The germline gives CDR1 DFQATT, CDR2 SNEGSKA (reference sequence). The genes are TRBV20-1 and TRBJ2-1, with D tentatively TRBD1 (5 bases). The receptor's source is an adult woman who had mild COVID-19 (a few samples of this study predate the infection). Cell type and time point are not known. Sequencing input: PBMCs or a T cell subset sorted from them (not recorded which). CDR3 in DNA: TGCAGTGCTAGAAGAGACAGTTACAATGAGCAGTTCTTC. Protein product: CSARRDSYNEQFF.